The 21 T cell receptor beta chains below were found in one sample sequenced in a study of cytomegalovirus exposure and HLA in healthy donors. The study ran its PCR with 60 Vbeta and 13 Jbeta primers. The data were produced by immunoSEQ multiplex PCR, yet TCRdb's version contains in-frame clones alone and is incomplete. The repertoire includes more than 60,000 clones, roughly 82% of them detected once, and 18% sits in the top ten. Input material: PBMCs. The receptors come from a man between 70 and 80 years old in good health and CMV-seropositive.

The V and J genes are TRBV10-2 and TRBJ2-2, with D uncertain. Germline V gene lookup returns CDR1 WSHSY and CDR2 SAAADI. The CDR3 is 14 residues long. V shed 0 bases and J shed 6 bases, with 8 bases lying between them. CDR3 amino acids: CASSESAPAGELFF. The CDR3 bases are TGCGCCAGCAGTGAGTCGGCTCCTGCCGGGGAGCTGTTTTTT.

The rearrangement uses TRBV30 and TRBJ1-5; a weak D match, TRBD1 (5 bases). CDR3 length equals 14 residues. Trimming took off 2 bases at V and 7 bases at J, with 15 bases between the two ends. Germline V CDR1 and CDR2: GTSNPN, SVGIG (reference sequence). CDR3 sequence (DNA): TGTGCCTGGAGTAAAGGACATCCGGGCCAGCCCCAGCATTTT. It is translated as CAWSKGHPGQPQHF.

The V gene is TRBV4-1, the J gene TRBJ1-4, with 9 positions matching TRBD1. Per germline, CDR1 MGHRA and CDR2 YSYEKL. This CDR3 comprises 16 residues. With 4 bases clipped from V and 0 bases from J, the junction kept 3 bases outside the gene matches. CDR3 residues: CASSPRQGATNEKLFF. DNA for the CDR3: TGCGCCAGCAGCCCCCGACAGGGGGCAACTAATGAAAAACTGTTTTTT.

The chain is built from TRBV9 and TRBJ2-5; 10 nucleotides agree with TRBD1. Looked up from germline, CDR1 is SGDLS and CDR2 is YYNGEE. The CDR3 consists of 15 residues. V shed 3 bases, J shed 2 bases, and the junction held 4 bases outside the gene matches. The CDR3 nucleotides read TGTGCCAGCAGCGCGGGACAGGGGACGCAAGAGACCCAGTACTTC. Translating it yields CASSAGQGTQETQYF.

The chain uses TRBV28 and TRBJ2-7; 9 bases align to TRBD2. The germline V gene has CDR1 MDHEN and CDR2 SYDVKM. This CDR3 is built from 15 residues. Trimming at V came to 1 base and at J to 7 bases, leaving 8 bases not matched to a gene. The CDR3 region has the DNA TGTGCCAGCAGTTTATTTGTAGCGGGAGCGGAAGAGCAGTACTTC. Protein sequence: CASSLFVAGAEEQYF. Supplemented by reference TRBV28 and TRBJ2-7, the full variable domain reads DVKVTQSSRYLVKRTGEKVFLECVQDMDHENMFWYRQDPGLGLRLIYFSYDVKMKEKGDIPEGYSVSREKKERFSLILESASTNQTSMYLCASSLFVAGAEEQYFGPGTRLTVT.

The genes are TRBV7-2 and TRBJ2-7; TRBD1 matches at 7 bases. Germline-derived CDR1 and CDR2 are SGHTA and FQGNSA. J gave up 7 bases and V 5 bases, and 8 bases lay outside the gene matches. The CDR3 contains 13 residues. The CDR3 DNA is TGTGCCAGCAGCCCCGGACAGGCCCGAGAGCAGTACTTC. Protein: CASSPGQAREQYF.

The chain employs TRBV5-1 and TRBJ2-1; no definite D call. This CDR3 region has 13 residues. CDR1 and CDR2 from the germline V gene are SGHRS and YFSETQ. Deletions cut 0 bases from V and 4 bases from J, with 5 bases between. CDR3 coding DNA: TGCGCCAGCAGCTTGGACGGTTACAATGAGCAGTTCTTC. Protein sequence: CASSLDGYNEQFF. Complete variable domain (other parts from reference TRBV5-1 and TRBJ2-1): KAGVTQTPRYLIKTRGQQVTLSCSPISGHRSVSWYQQTPGQGLQFLFEYFSETQRNKGNFPGRFSGRQFSNSRSEMNVSTLELGDSALYLCASSLDGYNEQFFGPGTRLTVL.

In DNA form, the CDR3 reads TGCGCCAGCAGTAAACAACAGGGGGTAGGCACTGAAGCTTTCTTT. This encodes CASSKQQGVGTEAFF. The chain couples TRBV10-1 to TRBJ1-1; 8 positions match TRBD1. CDR1 and CDR2 from the germline V gene are WNHNN and SYGVQD (reference sequence). Trimming at V came to 5 bases and at J to 4 bases, leaving 9 bases not matched to a gene. This CDR3 comprises 15 residues.

The gene calls are TRBV7-9 and TRBJ2-1; maybe TRBD2 (5 bases). The ends were cut back, 5 bases at V and 2 bases at J, with 13 bases in the middle. The CDR3 runs 15 residues. The germline CDR1 and CDR2 sequences are SEHNR and FQNEAQ (reference sequence). The CDR3 reads CASSLGLGTYNEQFF. For the CDR3, the DNA is TGTGCCAGCAGCCTTGGACTCGGCACCTACAATGAGCAGTTCTTC.

Only one count was recorded for this clone. The genes are TRBV7-6 and TRBJ2-5; no definite D call. Per germline, CDR1 SGHVS and CDR2 FNYEAQ. The V end was cut by 1 base, the J end by 5 bases, with 8 bases between. This CDR3 is 13 amino acids long. The CDR3 spells CASSLGAFETQYF. The DNA for the CDR3 is TGTGCCAGCAGCTTAGGGGCATTCGAGACCCAGTACTTC. The whole variable domain, remainder taken from reference TRBV7-6 and TRBJ2-5, is GAGVSQSPRYKVTKRGQDVALRCDPISGHVSLYWYRQALGQGPEFLTYFNYEAQQDKSGLPNDRFSAERPEGSISTLTIQRTEQRDSAMYRCASSLGAFETQYFGPGTRLLVL.

The V gene is TRBV28, the J gene TRBJ2-3, with a weak D call TRBD2 (5 bases). The CDR3 totals 15 residues. V shed 3 bases and J shed 4 bases, with 14 bases lying between them. CDR1 is MDHEN and CDR2 is SYDVKM in the germline V gene. CDR3 loop: CASSFRPNSADTQYF. The CDR3 DNA follows: TGTGCCAGCAGTTTCCGACCCAATAGCGCAGATACGCAGTATTTT.

The chain carries TRBV18 and TRBJ1-1; weak D call: TRBD1 (6 bases). The CDR3 covers 16 residues. The germline V gene has CDR1 KGHSH and CDR2 LQKENI. V lost 3 bases to trimming and J lost 2 bases, with 16 bases between them. Here the CDR3 DNA reads TGTGCCAGCTCACCTCGGGCAGGGGAGAGAAACACTGAAGCTTTCTTT. It specifies CASSPRAGERNTEAFF.

CDR3 in amino acids: CAISMGLAETYEQYF. CDR3 nucleotides: TGTGCCATCAGTATGGGACTAGCGGAGACCTACGAGCAGTACTTC. The V call is TRBV10-3, the J call TRBJ2-7, with 11 bases identical to TRBD2. Germline lookup yields CDR1 ENHRY and CDR2 SYGVKD. V lost 5 bases and J lost 2; bases outside the gene matches: 5. The CDR3 has 15 residues.

The J gene is TRBJ2-2, the V gene TRBV4-3; 7 nucleotides align to TRBD1. CDR1 is LGHNA, CDR2 YSLEER, per germline. The V and J ends lost 4 bases and 5 bases, in that order; junction bases with no gene match: 13. The CDR3 is 17 amino acids. CDR3 nucleotide sequence: TGCGCCAGCAGCCCCCCACCCAGACAGGGTAATACCGGGGAGCTGTTTTTT. The encoded protein is CASSPPPRQGNTGELFF.

This sequence joins TRBV11-2 and TRBJ2-6; the match to TRBD1 covers 8 bases. Looked up from germline, CDR1 is SGHAT and CDR2 is FQNNGV. The J segment lost 3 bases and the V segment lost 1 base, leaving 5 bases of the junction unmatched. This CDR3 is built from 17 residues. In DNA form, the CDR3 reads TGTGCCAGCAGCTTAGGACAGGGGACTCTTGGGGCCAACGTCCTGACTTTC. Protein product: CASSLGQGTLGANVLTF. Combining the CDR3 with reference TRBV11-2 and TRBJ2-6 gives the whole variable domain EAGVAQSPRYKIIEKRQSVAFWCNPISGHATLYWYQQILGQGPKLLIQFQNNGVVDDSQLPKDRFSAERLKGVDSTLKIQPAKLEDSAVYLCASSLGQGTLGANVLTFGAGSRLTVL.

V is TRBV12-5 and J is TRBJ2-2; no definite D call. V dropped 6 bases and J dropped 4 bases, with 3 bases sitting between them. Per germline, CDR1 LGHNT and CDR2 FRNRAP. CDR3 length equals 11 residues. CDR3 sequence (DNA): TGTGCTAGTGGCCGCACCGGGGAGCTGTTTTTT. This codes for CASGRTGELFF.

V and J are TRBV27 and TRBJ2-7; weak D call: TRBD2 (5 bases). V lost 4 bases, J lost 3 bases, and 13 bases lay in between. There are 14 residues in the CDR3. Germline values: CDR1 MNHEY, CDR2 SMNVEV (reference sequence). CDR3 residues: CASSSGENLYEQYF. Here the CDR3 DNA reads TGTGCCAGCAGTTCCGGGGAAAACCTCTACGAGCAGTACTTC.

The CDR3 DNA reads as TGTGCCAGCAGCTTGGTAGCATCGCGTGAGCAGTTCTTC. Its protein is CASSLVASREQFF. The V and J genes are TRBV5-6 and TRBJ2-1, with D unresolved. Trimming pared 0 bases from V and 9 bases from J, leaving 10 bases between. The CDR3 length is 13 residues. The germline gives CDR1 SGHDT, CDR2 YYEEEE.

This clone was counted once. The chain has TRBV5-1 and TRBJ1-4, with 8 positions matching TRBD1. V shed 4 bases and J 7 bases; nucleotides not matched to a gene: 9. The CDR3 has 15 amino acids. Germline V gives CDR1 SGHRS, CDR2 YFSETQ. CDR3 coding DNA: TGCGCCAGCAGCAGCTCCGGGACAGGAGGTGAAAAACTGTTTTTT. This encodes CASSSSGTGGEKLFF.

The rearrangement links TRBV27 to TRBJ2-1; TRBD2 matches at 7 bases. CDR3 length equals 13 residues. Germline trimming cut 8 bases from V and 5 bases from J; bases unmatched to any gene: 6. Germline CDR1 MNHEY, CDR2 SMNVEV (reference sequence). In nucleotides, the CDR3 is TGTGCCAGCTCGAACGGACTAGACAATGAGCAGTTCTTC. This codes for CASSNGLDNEQFF.

CDR3 coding DNA: TGTGCCAGCATGGGAGGCAGGGAGGTAGCGTACGAGCAGTACTTC. It encodes CASMGGREVAYEQYF. This chain connects TRBV28 to TRBJ2-7, with D perhaps TRBD2 (6 bases). CDR1 and CDR2 from the germline V gene are MDHEN and SYDVKM. The CDR3 has 15 amino acids. The V end lost 7 bases, the J end lost 4 bases, and 20 bases lay between the germline ends.